The sequence of this T cell receptor beta chain was determined in a study of T cell responses to AZD1222 COVID-19 vaccine. General observations from the study: Most donors were white British, females outnumbered males, and clonal diversity was possibly underestimated. No repertoire was sampled before or during the peak T cell response, only after it. The CD4 TCRs associated with vaccination extended across spike and predominated at 160-218 and 743-854. Unmutated variant regions are reportedly the target of nearly half of TCRs that are spike-specific.

To note about this clone: The antigen is not known.

Profiling relied on immunoSEQ multiplex PCR, and the TCRdb table lists in-frame clones only, not all of them. This table has approximately 110,000 clones, approximately 87% appearing once. The receptor's source is an adult in good health. This specimen was peripheral blood, taken on day 0 of AZD1222 vaccination.

CDR3 nucleotides: TGCGCCAGCAGCGGAAGCGGGGGGCGAGACGAGCAGTACTTC. It translates to CASSGSGGRDEQYF. The chain employs TRBV4-1 and TRBJ2-7; 9 bases are a match to TRBD2. After removal of 5 bases from V and 5 bases from J, the junction contained 7 bases not matched to a gene. Germline assignment: CDR1 MGHRA and CDR2 YSYEKL. This CDR3 is built from 14 residues.